The source of this T cell receptor beta chain is a study of blood T cell repertoires in COVID-19. This clone was observed a few times. The method was immunoSEQ multiplex PCR; TCRdb's version includes in-frame clones alone and lacks a portion of them. The sample lists 140,000 to 150,000 clones, around 79% occurring once. The V gene end was trimmed by 6 bases and the J gene end by 5 bases; junction bases not matched to a gene: 8. This CDR3 is 15 amino acids long. The germline gives CDR1 SGHAT, CDR2 FQNNGV. The sample comprised peripheral blood. This TCR came from a man aged 50 to 60 with active or convalescent COVID-19. This rearrangement joins TRBV11-2 to TRBJ2-3; 10 bases are shared with TRBD1. CDR3 sequence reads: CASRFRGTGEDTQYF. CDR3 bases: TGTGCCAGCAGGTTCCGGGGGACAGGGGAAGATACGCAGTATTTT. The full variable domain, rest sourced from reference TRBV11-2 and TRBJ2-3, is EAGVAQSPRYKIIEKRQSVAFWCNPISGHATLYWYQQILGQGPKLLIQFQNNGVVDDSQLPKDRFSAERLKGVDSTLKIQPAKLEDSAVYLCASRFRGTGEDTQYFGPGTRLTVL.